This TCR beta chain originates from a study of early T cells in non-severe SARS-CoV-2 infection. CDR3 size: 12 residues. CDR1 and CDR2 (germline): SNHLY, FYNNEI. Each CDR3 protein gets one entry after TCRdb re-called the 5' RACE reads with MiXCR. Here the sample spans approximately 48,000 distinct CDR3 sequences, 5.5% to 8% being singletons. Concerning this clonotype: Germline is not matched at one junction end, which may reflect a read error.

V and J are TRBV2 and TRBJ2-7; D call uncertain. This receptor was obtained from an adult who was a healthcare worker with PCR-confirmed SARS-CoV-2 infection or an uninfected control (not recorded which). Here the sequenced sample was whole blood, taken at baseline. CDR3 sequence reads: CASSPLSNEQYF. CDR3 nucleotide sequence: TGTGCCAGCAGCCCGCTCTCCAACGAGCAGTACTTC.